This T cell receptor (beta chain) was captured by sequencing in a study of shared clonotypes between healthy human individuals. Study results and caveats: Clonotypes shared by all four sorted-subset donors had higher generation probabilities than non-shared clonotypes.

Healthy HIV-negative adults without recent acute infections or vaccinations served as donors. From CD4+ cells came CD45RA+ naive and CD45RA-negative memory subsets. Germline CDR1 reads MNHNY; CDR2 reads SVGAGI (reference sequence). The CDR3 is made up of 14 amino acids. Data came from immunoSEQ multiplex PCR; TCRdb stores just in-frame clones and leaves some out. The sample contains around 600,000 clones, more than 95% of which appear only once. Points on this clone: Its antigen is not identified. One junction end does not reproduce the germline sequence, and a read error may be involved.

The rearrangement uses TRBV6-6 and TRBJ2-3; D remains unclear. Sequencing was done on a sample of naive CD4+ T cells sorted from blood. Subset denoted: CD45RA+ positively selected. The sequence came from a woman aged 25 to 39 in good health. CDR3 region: CASSYYRLSDTQYF. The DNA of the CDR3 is TGTGCCAGCAGTTACTATCGACTCTCAGATACTCAGTATTTT.